These 31 T cell receptor beta chains were sequenced from one sample in a study of blood T cells in healthy people across ages. Alongside a J-beta primer mix, a sample-barcoded 5' primer served in a second PCR lasting roughly 6 to 11 cycles. TCRdb passed the 5' RACE reads through MiXCR, listing each CDR3 protein once. The data hold 1.5 million to 2 million distinct CDR3 sequences, with 49% observed a single time. The sample was blood. The receptors here all came from a woman aged 40 to 50 in good health.

Remarks on this clonotype: At one end the junction does not follow the germline gene, possibly because of a read error. V usage is TRBV7-2 and J usage is TRBJ2-7, with 8 nucleotides matching TRBD2. The germline V gene encodes CDR1 SGHTA and CDR2 FQGNSA. The CDR3 covers 16 residues. The CDR3 nucleotides are TGTGCCAACAGCCAGACAGCGGGGGCCATTTCCTACGAGCAGTACTTC. Its translation is CANSQTAGAISYEQYF.

The chain has TRBV5-1 and TRBJ1-2; D unclear. Germline CDR1 reads SGHRS; CDR2 reads YFSETQ. CDR3 length equals 12 residues. This CDR3 is CASFGSEGGYTF. DNA for the CDR3: TGCGCTTCGTTCGGGTCCGAAGGCGGCTACACCTTC. Filled out from reference TRBV5-1 and TRBJ1-2, the complete variable domain reads KAGVTQTPRYLIKTRGQQVTLSCSPISGHRSVSWYQQTPGQGLQFLFEYFSETQRNKGNFPGRFSGRQFSNSRSEMNVSTLELGDSALYLCASFGSEGGYTFGSGTRLTVV.

This rearrangement joins TRBV6-5 to TRBJ2-4, with D perhaps matching TRBD2 (6 bases). The end of the DNA aligns better with TRBJ2-5, so the J call may be wrong. From germline, CDR1 is MNHEY and CDR2 SVGAGI. The CDR3 extends over 16 amino acids. DNA for the CDR3: TGTGCCAGCAGCTCCACACGGGCGGGGAGGAAAGAGACCCAGTACTTC. This encodes CASSSTRAGRKETQYF.

This clonotype has only a few counts. This rearrangement joins TRBV7-2 to TRBJ1-2; the match to TRBD1 covers 8 bases. This CDR3 is built from 17 residues. V was clipped by 3 bases and J by 2 bases; unmatched bases: 11. Germline V gene data show CDR1 as SGHTA and CDR2 as FQGNSA. CDR3 sequence (DNA): TGTGCCAGCAGCTTGGCCCACCAGGGGGCAAACAACTATGGCTACACCTTC. Residues: CASSLAHQGANNYGYTF.

J is TRBJ1-1 and V is TRBV3-1; D perhaps matches TRBD1 (6 bases). Trimming cost V 0 bases and J 1 base, with 15 bases left between them. The CDR3 spans 17 residues. Per the germline V gene, CDR1 is LGHDT and CDR2 is YNNKEL (reference sequence). The CDR3 sequence is CASSQDLPGARNTEAFF. In nucleotides, the CDR3 is TGTGCCAGCAGCCAAGATTTACCAGGGGCTCGGAACACTGAAGCTTTCTTT. The whole variable domain, remainder taken from reference TRBV3-1 and TRBJ1-1, is DTAVSQTPKYLVTQMGNDKSIKCEQNLGHDTMYWYKQDSKKFLKIMFSYNNKELIINETVPNRFSPKSPDKAHLNLHINSLELGDSAVYFCASSQDLPGARNTEAFFGQGTRLTVV.

The CDR3 spells CASSVLSGGHNEQYF. In DNA, the CDR3 is TGTGCCAGCAGCGTACTAAGCGGGGGCCACAATGAGCAGTACTTC. The V gene is TRBV9, the J gene TRBJ2-1; 8 bases map to TRBD2. The J call is uncertain, as TRBJ2-7 better fits the DNA end. Looked up from germline, CDR1 is SGDLS and CDR2 is YYNGEE. The CDR3 is 15 amino acids.

The chain combines TRBV10-3 with TRBJ2-7; D assignment may be TRBD1 or TRBD2 (5 bases each). The CDR3 loop spans 13 amino acids. The V gene lost 10 bases and the J gene lost 0 bases, with 13 bases spanning the gap. The germline V gene encodes CDR1 ENHRY and CDR2 SYGVKD. CDR3 coding DNA: TGTGCCACCGGGGACGGAACCTCCTACGAGCAGTACTTC. This sequence encodes CATGDGTSYEQYF.

Comments on this clonotype: A read error may account for a junction end that differs from germline. This chain connects TRBV20-1 to TRBJ2-1, with 9 bases fitting TRBD2. CDR3 size: 14 residues. The germline gives CDR1 DFQATT, CDR2 SNEGSKA (reference sequence). CDR3 region: CSAERGDINNERFF. The CDR3 nucleotides read TGCAGTGCGGAGCGGGGGGATATTAACAATGAGCGGTTCTTC.

The V call is TRBV6-2 or TRBV6-3, the J call TRBJ1-6, with no clear D. The CDR3 consists of 13 residues. The V end lost 0 bases, the J end lost 16 bases, and 13 bases lay between the germline ends. CDR1 and CDR2 (germline): MNHEY, SVGEGT. The CDR3 loop reads CASSYSKSKRLHF. The CDR3 coding sequence is TGTGCCAGCAGTTACTCGAAATCGAAAAGGCTCCACTTT.

The sample holds a few counts of this clonotype. The chain recombines TRBV4-2 with TRBJ2-7; 10 bases align to TRBD1. This CDR3 is built from 15 residues. Germline trimming cut 4 bases from V and 5 bases from J; bases unmatched to any gene: 8. Germline values: CDR1 LGHNA, CDR2 YNFKEQ. CDR3 bases: TGTGCCAGCAGCCGAACCGGGACAGGGGACCACGAGCAGTACTTC. This gives the protein CASSRTGTGDHEQYF.

The CDR3 DNA reads as TGTGCCAGCACAGGGGGATGGGATCAGCCCCAGCATTTT. This encodes CASTGGWDQPQHF. This chain joins TRBV12-3 or TRBV12-4 and TRBJ1-5; 7 bases fit TRBD1. This CDR3 comprises 13 residues. V was clipped by 7 bases and J by 5 bases; unmatched bases: 5.

This clonotype was picked up a small number of times. The chain links TRBV7-3 to TRBJ2-5; 7 bases are shared with TRBD2. This CDR3 contains 14 residues. V was pared by 3 bases and J by 3 bases, with 4 bases of the junction left unmatched. Germline CDR1 reads SGHTA; CDR2 reads FQGTGA. For the CDR3, the DNA is TGTGCCAGCAGCTTCTTGGCGGGGGAAGAGACCCAGTACTTC. It is translated as CASSFLAGEETQYF. The full variable domain, rest sourced from reference TRBV7-3 and TRBJ2-5, is GAGVSQTPSNKVTEKGKYVELRCDPISGHTALYWYRQSLGQGPEFLIYFQGTGAADDSGLPNDRFFAVRPEGSVSTLKIQRTERGDSAVYLCASSFLAGEETQYFGPGTRLLVL.

The chain has TRBV24-1 and TRBJ2-5, with 9 bases matching TRBD1. Germline assignment: CDR1 KGHDR and CDR2 SFDVKD. The length of the CDR3 is 17 residues. V shed 9 bases, J shed 0 bases, and the junction held 13 bases outside the gene matches. CDR3 DNA: TGTGCCACCTCACCACCTTGGACAGGGGAGGACCAAGAGACCCAGTACTTC. Amino acid sequence: CATSPPWTGEDQETQYF.

The rearrangement links TRBV5-1 to TRBJ2-7, with TRBD1 identical over 8 bases. Germline assignment: CDR1 SGHRS and CDR2 YFSETQ. The CDR3 extends over 15 amino acids. The ends lost 4 bases at V and 5 bases at J; junction bases unmatched: 11. The CDR3 loop reads CASSVQTGVPNEQYF. The CDR3 region has the DNA TGCGCCAGCAGCGTTCAGACAGGGGTCCCCAACGAGCAGTACTTC.

The rearrangement uses TRBV5-1 and TRBJ2-2; TRBD1 agrees at 10 bases. The junction had 6 bases not matched to a gene; V was cut back by 4 bases and J by 6 bases. Germline CDR1 SGHRS, CDR2 YFSETQ. CDR3 length equals 15 residues. The CDR3 DNA is TGCGCCAGCAGCACTCGCGGACAGGGGGCCGGGGAGCTGTTTTTT. It is translated as CASSTRGQGAGELFF.

This clonotype was observed many times. The rearrangement uses TRBV10-3 and TRBJ2-7; D may match TRBD1 or TRBD2 (5 bases each). V shed 3 bases and J shed 2 bases, with 11 bases lying between them. Per the germline V gene, CDR1 is ENHRY and CDR2 is SYGVKD. CDR3 length: 14 residues. The CDR3 nucleotides read TGTGCCATCAGTGAAAGGGACGGGCCCTACGAGCAGTACTTC. Protein: CAISERDGPYEQYF.

The chain carries TRBV6-6 and TRBJ2-5, with D maybe TRBD2 (6 bases). Gene TRBJ2-7 matches the end of the DNA better, so the J call may be wrong. CDR1 MNHNY and CDR2 SVGAGI come from the germline V gene (reference sequence). The CDR3 extends over 14 amino acids. CDR3 protein: CASSYRPGTGEQYF. The DNA of the CDR3 is TGTGCCAGCAGTTACCGGCCCGGGACTGGCGAGCAGTACTTC.

This clonotype was seen a handful of times. CDR3 sequence reads: CASSSVGVGTQYF. DNA of the CDR3: TGTGCCAGCTCTAGTGTTGGAGTGGGGACCCAGTACTTC. The chain uses TRBV6-5 and TRBJ2-5, with D unclear. The CDR3 is made up of 13 amino acids. Germline values: CDR1 MNHEY, CDR2 SVGAGI. The V end lost 8 bases, the J end lost 7 bases, and 17 bases lay between the germline ends.

With regard to this clonotype: A read error may account for a junction end that differs from germline. The chain carries TRBV15 and TRBJ2-3, with D unresolved. The CDR3 has 12 residues. Germline CDR1 is LNHNV and CDR2 is YYDKDF (reference sequence). The CDR3 spells CATSPLSDTRYF. CDR3 nucleotides: TGTGCCACCAGCCCCCTGTCAGATACGCGGTATTTT.

The chain joins TRBV12-3 or TRBV12-4 to TRBJ2-2; D is possibly TRBD1 (6 bases). The length of the CDR3 is 17 residues. V dropped 5 bases and J dropped 5 bases, with 21 bases sitting between them. CDR3 sequence reads: CASSIQGSLALTGELFF. The CDR3 DNA is TGTGCCAGCAGTATCCAGGGGTCCCTCGCCCTGACCGGGGAGCTGTTTTTT.

J is TRBJ2-4 and V is TRBV28; TRBD1 matches 9 bases. CDR1 MDHEN and CDR2 SYDVKM come from the germline V gene. V lost 4 bases and J lost 13; bases outside the gene matches: 14. The CDR3 has 15 residues. The CDR3 DNA follows: TGTGCCAGCAGTTCCGGGACAGGGACATTAGTAAGGCAGTACTTC. It translates to CASSSGTGTLVRQYF.

The genes are TRBV2 and TRBJ1-2; D is uncertain. V was cut by 2 bases and J by 2 bases, with 9 bases left in between. This CDR3 has 14 residues. Per germline, CDR1 SNHLY and CDR2 FYNNEI. The DNA of the CDR3 is TGTGCCAGCAGTGAAACACCGGGAAACTATGGCTACACCTTC. Residues: CASSETPGNYGYTF.

In its sample, this clonotype was seen a few times. J is TRBJ2-1 and V is TRBV29-1; 12 bases align to TRBD2. The CDR3 contains 13 residues. Trimming took 7 bases from V and 10 from J; bases not matched to a gene: 8. Germline CDR1 reads SQVTM; CDR2 reads ANQGSEA. The CDR3 loop reads CSALLAGGGEQFF. CDR3 nucleotide sequence: TGCAGCGCCTTACTAGCGGGGGGAGGGGAGCAGTTCTTC.

CDR3 nucleotide sequence: TGTGCCAGCAGCGCGACAGGGGGGGAAGCTTTCTTT. It encodes CASSATGGEAFF. The J gene is TRBJ1-1, the V gene TRBV7-9, with 9 bases aligning to TRBD1. V gave up 5 bases and J gave up 8 bases; unmatched junction bases: 3. This CDR3 contains 12 residues. The germline CDR1 and CDR2 sequences are SEHNR and FQNEAQ (reference sequence).

This clonotype has a handful of counts. The chain employs TRBV14 and TRBJ1-2, with TRBD1 as a possible D gene (6 bases). Trimming left V 4 bases short and J 5 bases short, with 14 bases between. This CDR3 comprises 14 residues. Germline CDR1 reads SGHDN; CDR2 reads FVKESK. The CDR3 loop is CASSPPGHAYGYTF. The CDR3 DNA is TGTGCCAGCAGCCCACCGGGACACGCTTATGGCTACACCTTC.

Many counts were recorded for this clonotype. The V and J genes are TRBV6-2 or TRBV6-3 and TRBJ2-1, with a tentative D call TRBD1 (5 bases). V was trimmed by 6 bases and J by 9 bases, leaving 12 bases between them. The CDR3 length is 12 residues. CDR1 MNHEY and CDR2 SVGEGT come from the germline V gene. The CDR3 reads CASSQGNGEQFF. In DNA form, the CDR3 reads TGTGCCAGCAGCCAGGGAAACGGTGAGCAGTTCTTC.

CDR3 sequence (DNA): TGTGCCAGCAGCTTAGGTGCGGGGAAAGATACGCAGTATTTT. Translating it yields CASSLGAGKDTQYF. This chain connects TRBV7-2 to TRBJ2-3; a possible D gene is TRBD2 (6 bases). Trimming stripped 1 base from V and 5 bases from J, with 10 bases between. The CDR3 is 14 residues long. Germline values: CDR1 SGHTA, CDR2 FQGNSA.

The chain recombines TRBV5-1 with TRBJ2-3; D is undetermined. CDR3 length: 14 amino acids. Trimming shortened V by 4 bases and J by 6 bases, and 15 bases separated the two germline ends. CDR1 and CDR2 from the germline V gene are SGHRS and YFSETQ. CDR3 nucleotides: TGCGCCAGCAGCGTGGAACAGCCCCAGGATACGCAGTATTTT. Protein: CASSVEQPQDTQYF.

This clonotype appeared a few times. The chain employs TRBV28 and TRBJ2-3; 9 bases align to TRBD1. The germline V gene has CDR1 MDHEN and CDR2 SYDVKM. Trimming cost V 4 bases and J 7 bases; bases outside gene matches: 15. The CDR3 is made up of 17 amino acids. The CDR3 protein is CASSWEAGTGRSYTQYF. The CDR3 coding sequence is TGTGCCAGCAGTTGGGAGGCCGGGACAGGGCGCTCGTATACGCAGTATTTT.

The count of this clonotype is one. The gene calls are TRBV27 and TRBJ2-3; D unresolved. Germline V gives CDR1 MNHEY, CDR2 SMNVEV (reference sequence). The CDR3 sequence is 14 residues long. V gave up 10 bases and J gave up 3 bases, with 17 bases separating them. CDR3 protein: CATRSASLTDTQYF. CDR3 in DNA: TGTGCCACTCGGTCGGCTAGTCTAACAGATACGCAGTATTTT.

This chain connects TRBV6-5 to TRBJ2-1; unclear D gene. This CDR3 spans 15 amino acids. Trimming took off 0 bases at V and 3 bases at J, with 9 bases between the two ends. Germline V lookup: CDR1 MNHEY, CDR2 SVGAGI. For the CDR3, the DNA is TGTGCCAGCAGTTACTCTGGGTCCCGCTACAATGAGCAGTTCTTC. Translation: CASSYSGSRYNEQFF.